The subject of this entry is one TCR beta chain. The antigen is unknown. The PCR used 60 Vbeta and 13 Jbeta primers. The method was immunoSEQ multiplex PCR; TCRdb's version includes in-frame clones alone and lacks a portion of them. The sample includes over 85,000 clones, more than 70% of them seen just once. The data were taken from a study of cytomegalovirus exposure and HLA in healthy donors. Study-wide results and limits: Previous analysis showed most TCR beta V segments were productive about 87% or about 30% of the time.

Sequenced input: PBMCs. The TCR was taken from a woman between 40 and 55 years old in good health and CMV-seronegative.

This chain's CDR3 is CASSQTGVGYEQFF. The CDR3 region has the DNA TGTGCCAGCAGCCAGACGGGGGTGGGCTATGAGCAGTTCTTC. V usage is TRBV2 and J usage is TRBJ2-1; the D gene is possibly TRBD2 (6 bases). The CDR3 runs to 14 residues. Germline V gene sequence: CDR1 SNHLY, CDR2 FYNNEI. Deletions cut 6 bases from V and 8 bases from J, with 17 bases between.